Included here is one T cell receptor beta chain sequence, with context. Germline loops: CDR1 MDHEN, CDR2 SYDVKM. Trimming took 5 bases from V and 5 from J; bases not matched to a gene: 7. The CDR3 runs to 15 residues. The source of the sample is a study of radiotherapy plus CTLA-4 blockade in lung cancer. Data came from immunoSEQ multiplex PCR; TCRdb stores just in-frame clones and leaves some out. This sample yields about 19,000 clones, of which roughly 82% are seen a single time; 23% belongs to the top ten. The genes are TRBV28 and TRBJ2-1; TRBD1 agrees at 9 bases. Sequenced material: peripheral blood, taken from a patient treated with radiotherapy plus ipilimumab. The TCR originated in a human donor with non-small cell lung cancer whose response to radiotherapy plus ipilimumab could not be evaluated. The DNA for the CDR3 is TGTGCCAGCAGTGACGGTGGGACAGGGAACAATGAGCAGTTCTTC. It specifies CASSDGGTGNNEQFF.